This is a list of T cell receptor beta chains from one sample in a study of blood T cell repertoires in COVID-19. Only in-frame clones appear in the TCRdb table, and some are missing; sequencing was by immunoSEQ multiplex PCR. The table lists 300,000 to 400,000 clones, under 95% of them singletons, with around 3.5% in the top ten. Sequenced input: peripheral blood. These receptors were collected from a woman aged 18-30 years who had recovered from COVID-19. Both conserved end residues are part of each CDR3. The D gene is left open where the match is weak. Only part of the rows carry a size: once, few, many, or a class if the clone is expanded.

D gene,clone size,J gene,V gene,CDR3 DNA,CDR3 protein
TRBD2,.,TRBJ2-1,TRBV6-2/TRBV6-3,TGTGCCAGCAGTTACCGTCCCGGGACTAGCGGGGGCAATGAGCAGTTCTTC,CASSYRPGTSGGNEQFF
TRBD2,.,TRBJ2-1,TRBV4-1,TGCGCCAGCAGCGTGTTATCTAGCGGGAGTGAGCAGTTCTTC,CASSVLSSGSEQFF
.,.,TRBJ1-6,TRBV7-9,TGTGCCAGCAGCTTAGGTGAGGGCTATTCACCCCTCCACTTT,CASSLGEGYSPLHF
.,.,TRBJ1-1,TRBV9,TGTGCCAGCAGCGTAAGCGGGTTAGGCCAGAACACTGAAGCTTTCTTT,CASSVSGLGQNTEAFF
.,.,TRBJ1-3,TRBV7-9,TGTGCCAGCAGCTTGAGTGACTCTGGAAACACCATATATTTT,CASSLSDSGNTIYF
TRBD2,once,TRBJ2-2,TRBV11-2,TGTGCCAGCAGCTTGGATAGCGGGAGGGCTTTTAAGGGGGAGCTGTTTTTT,CASSLDSGRAFKGELFF
.,few,TRBJ2-3,TRBV18,TGTGCCAGCTCACCGCGGGCCAGCACAGATACGCAGTATTTT,CASSPRASTDTQYF
TRBD1,.,TRBJ2-5,TRBV18,TGTGCCAGCTCACTAAGGAGACAGGGGCGACAAGAGACCCAGTACTTC,CASSLRRQGRQETQYF
.,.,TRBJ1-1,TRBV6-5,TGTGCCAGCACTAGTGTGAACACTGAAGCTTTCTTT,CASTSVNTEAFF
TRBD2,.,TRBJ2-1,TRBV29-1,TGCAGCGTTGATACCCTAGGAGCGGGAGCCTACAATGAGCAGTTCTTC,CSVDTLGAGAYNEQFF
TRBD1,once,TRBJ1-1,TRBV18,TGTGCCAGCTCCCAGACAGGGGGGGGGACTGAAGCTTTCTTT,CASSQTGGGTEAFF
TRBD2,.,TRBJ2-2,TRBV11-3,TGTGCCAGCAGTTTACTAGCGGGAGCGTTGTCCGGGGAGCTGTTTTTT,CASSLLAGALSGELFF
TRBD1,.,TRBJ2-3,TRBV9,TGTGCCAGCAGCGTAGAGGGGGCCCAATTCACAGATACGCAGTATTTT,CASSVEGAQFTDTQYF
.,.,TRBJ1-1,TRBV5-6,TGTGCCAGCAGCCAGGGTGGGCAGGCTTTCTTT,CASSQGGQAFF
.,.,TRBJ2-4,TRBV5-6,TGTGCCAGCAGCTCAGCAGGGAGGGGGAATCAGTACTTC,CASSSAGRGNQYF
.,.,TRBJ1-5,TRBV29-1,TGCAGCGCAACAAATAGCAATCAGCCCCAGCATTTT,CSATNSNQPQHF
TRBD2,.,TRBJ2-1,TRBV19,TGTGCCAGTAGTCACCTAGCGGGAGGTTCCTACAATGAGCAGTTCTTC,CASSHLAGGSYNEQFF
.,.,TRBJ1-1,TRBV4-3,TGCGCCAGCAGCCAAGTTAGTCCGAACACTGAAGCTTTCTTT,CASSQVSPNTEAFF
.,.,TRBJ2-5,TRBV30,TGTGCCTGGAGTGTAAATAGAGAGACCCAGTACTTC,CAWSVNRETQYF
.,.,TRBJ1-2,TRBV7-2,TGTGCCAGCAGCAGGGTTGGACAGTCAGCTAACTATGGCTACACCTTC,CASSRVGQSANYGYTF